This T cell receptor beta chain was profiled in a study of blood T cells in healthy people across ages. The second PCR ran about 6 to 11 cycles with a sample-barcoded 5' primer and J-beta primers. TCRdb redid the calling of the 5' RACE reads with MiXCR, one entry per CDR3 protein. This table has 600,000 to 1,000,000 distinct CDR3 sequences, around 25% appearing once. This CDR3 is built from 15 residues. The germline V gene encodes CDR1 MDHEN and CDR2 SYDVKM. Trimming removed 2 bases from V and 7 bases from J, with 14 bases in between. The sample was also reused in another study, on T cells of mothers and their children.

The sequence came from a boy between 10 and 17 years old in good health. Material for sequencing was blood. The rearrangement joins TRBV28 to TRBJ2-2; maybe TRBD2 (6 bases). The CDR3 protein is CASSLDSRRGGELFF. In DNA, the CDR3 is TGTGCCAGCAGTTTAGACAGCCGGAGGGGCGGGGAGCTGTTTTTT.